This T cell receptor beta chain was recovered during a study of long-term antiretroviral therapy in people with HIV. The assay, immunoSEQ v3.0, was run at survey level. The data were produced by immunoSEQ multiplex PCR, yet TCRdb's version contains in-frame clones alone and is incomplete. The repertoire holds 26,000 or so clones, with about three quarters as singletons. The CDR3 runs to 14 residues. Trimming took off 5 bases at V and 2 bases at J, with 14 bases between the two ends. Germline V CDR1 and CDR2: SGHRS, YFSETQ. The table lists this clone with a few counts. The receptor was isolated from a man aged 18-30 years with HIV. J is TRBJ2-7 and V is TRBV5-1; D remains ambiguous. The material was unsorted PBMCs, obtained 1.5 years before starting antiretroviral therapy. CDR3 sequence reads: CASSLSGGPYEQYF. The CDR3 nucleotides are TGCGCCAGCAGTCTTTCGGGCGGACCCTACGAGCAGTACTTC.